The present entry profiles one T cell receptor beta chain with its context. This entry is derived from a study of cytomegalovirus exposure and HLA in healthy donors. The PCR was carried out with 60 Vbeta primers and 13 Jbeta primers. Repertoires were generated with immunoSEQ multiplex PCR, while TCRdb's copy carries only in-frame clones and drops some. The table counts roughly 120,000 clones; about 2.7% lies in the top ten. The CDR3 covers 16 residues. The V and J ends lost 3 bases and 3 bases, in that order; junction bases with no gene match: 7. Germline V lookup: CDR1 MRHNA, CDR2 SNTAGT. What was sequenced was PBMCs. This chain uses TRBV6-4 with TRBJ2-1, with TRBD2 matching 8 bases. This sequence originates from a man younger than 40 in good health and CMV-seronegative. The CDR3 region is CASSEGLAGHYNEQFF. CDR3 nucleotides: TGTGCCAGCAGTGAAGGGTTAGCGGGGCACTACAATGAGCAGTTCTTC.